The source of this TCR beta chain is a study of human T cells and chemical hapten exposure. Study as a whole: Per-sample TCR yields varied mainly from small pooled library volume differences. Study-wide findings and caveats: With regard to DPC sensitization, TCRs above 1 in 1000 frequency did not change.

The library put unique molecular identifiers onto individual cDNA molecules. TCRdb itself ran the 5' RACE reads through MiXCR, one entry per CDR3 protein. This table holds some 78,000 distinct CDR3 sequences, roughly 8% found once. The CDR3 is 18 residues long. Whole blood, unfractionated, served as the material for total RNA extraction. This clonotype appeared a few times. Its target is not known. V gene TRBV21-1 combines with J gene TRBJ1-1; the table calls TRBD1, which could not be checked here. TRBV21-1 has pseudogene status. The TCR was taken from a male donor in good health. The CDR3, as DNA: TGTGCCAGCAGCAAAGTAAAGTGTGGGACAGGGTCGAACACTGAAGCTTTCTTT. It is translated as CASSKVKCGTGSNTEAFF.